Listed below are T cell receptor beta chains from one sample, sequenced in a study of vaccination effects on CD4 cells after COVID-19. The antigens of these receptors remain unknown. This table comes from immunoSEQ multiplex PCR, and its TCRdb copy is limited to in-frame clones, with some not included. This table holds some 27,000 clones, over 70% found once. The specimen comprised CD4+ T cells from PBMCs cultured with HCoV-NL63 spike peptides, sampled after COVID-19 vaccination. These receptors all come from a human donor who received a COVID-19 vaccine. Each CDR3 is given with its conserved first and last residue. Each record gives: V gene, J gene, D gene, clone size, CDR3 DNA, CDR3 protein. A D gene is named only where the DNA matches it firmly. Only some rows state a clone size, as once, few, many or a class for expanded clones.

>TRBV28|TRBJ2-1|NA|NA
TGTGCCAGCAGTTTAGTAGGACAAGTACAGTTCTTC
CASSLVGQVQFF
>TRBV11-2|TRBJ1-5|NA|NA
TGTGCCAGCAGCTTAACACTGGACAATCAGCCCCAGCATTTT
CASSLTLDNQPQHF
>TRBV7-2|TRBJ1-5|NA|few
TGTGCCAGCAGCTTTACCTTCAATCAGCCCCAGCATTTT
CASSFTFNQPQHF
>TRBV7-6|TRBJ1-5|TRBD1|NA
TGTGCCAGCAGCAGCTTAGGGACAGGGTCCAATCAGCCCCAGCATTTT
CASSSLGTGSNQPQHF
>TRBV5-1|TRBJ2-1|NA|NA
TGCGCCAGCAGCTTGGCGGACTACCTAGAGCAGTTCTTC
CASSLADYLEQFF
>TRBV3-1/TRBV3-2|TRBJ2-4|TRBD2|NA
TGTGCCAGCAGCCAAGTGGTACTAGCGGGAAGGGCAGACATTCAGTACTTC
CASSQVVLAGRADIQYF
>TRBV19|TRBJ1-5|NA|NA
TGTGCCAGTAGTATCCTTCGGGACGGAACCGGTCAGCCCCAGCATTTT
CASSILRDGTGQPQHF
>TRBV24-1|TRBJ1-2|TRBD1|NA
TGTGCCACCAGTGACAGTGGACAGGGGGACTATGGCTACACCTTC
CATSDSGQGDYGYTF
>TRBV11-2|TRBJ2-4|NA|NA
TGTGCCAGCAGCTCTACGTCGGTAGCCAAAAACATTCAGTACTTC
CASSSTSVAKNIQYF
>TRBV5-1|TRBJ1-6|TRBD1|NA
TGCGCCAGCAGCCCCCTAGGGACAGGATCTTCACCCCTCCACTTT
CASSPLGTGSSPLHF
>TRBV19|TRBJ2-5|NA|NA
TGTGCCAGTAGCCTCGAGAGGAATCCAAAAACCCAGTACTTC
CASSLERNPKTQYF
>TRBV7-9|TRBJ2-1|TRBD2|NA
TGTGCCAGCAGCTTAGTGGGAGGGAATGAGCAGTTCTTC
CASSLVGGNEQFF
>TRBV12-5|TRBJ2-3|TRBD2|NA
TGTGCTAGTGGTTTAAGGGAGGGTACGCAGTATTTT
CASGLREGTQYF
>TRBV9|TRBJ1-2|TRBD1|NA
TGTGCCAGCAGTGATACAGGGGACTATGGCTACACCTTC
CASSDTGDYGYTF
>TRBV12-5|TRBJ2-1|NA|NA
TGTGCTAGTGGTTTACCGGGCCAGTCCTACAATGAGCAGTTCTTC
CASGLPGQSYNEQFF
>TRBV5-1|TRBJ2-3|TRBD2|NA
TGCGCCAGCAGCTTGCCCGGAGGGGGAACTAGCGGGGGGCTACATACGCAGTATTTT
CASSLPGGGTSGGLHTQYF
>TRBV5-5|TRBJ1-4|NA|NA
TGTGCCAGCAGCTTGGGACAAGAAGAAAAACTGTTTTTT
CASSLGQEEKLFF
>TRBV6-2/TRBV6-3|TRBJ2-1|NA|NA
TGTGCCAGCAGTTACCCACGGTACAATGAGCAGTTCTTC
CASSYPRYNEQFF
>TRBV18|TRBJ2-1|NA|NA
TGTGCCAGCTCACAGGGGGATGAGCAGTTCTTC
CASSQGDEQFF
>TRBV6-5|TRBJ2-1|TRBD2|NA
TGTGCCAGCAGTCCGGGACTAGCGGGGCCTAAGCAGTTCTTC
CASSPGLAGPKQFF
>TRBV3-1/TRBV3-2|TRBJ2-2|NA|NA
TGTGCCAGCCAAAGTGAGCGGATCGCCGGGGAGCTGTTTTTT
CASQSERIAGELFF
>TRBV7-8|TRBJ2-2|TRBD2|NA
TGTGCCAGCACCGTCACTAGCGGGGGTCCGCGGACCGGGGAGCTGTTTTTT
CASTVTSGGPRTGELFF
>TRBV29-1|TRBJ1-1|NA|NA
TGCAGCGTTGCGGGGTACACTGAAGCTTTCTTT
CSVAGYTEAFF
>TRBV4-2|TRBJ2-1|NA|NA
TGTGCCAGCAGCCAAGATTACGGAGTTTCGAATGAGCAGTTCTTC
CASSQDYGVSNEQFF
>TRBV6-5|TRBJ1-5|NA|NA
TGTGCCAGCAGTTTCGGTCGCGGCCAGCCCCAGCATTTT
CASSFGRGQPQHF
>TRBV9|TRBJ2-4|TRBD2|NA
TGTGCCAGCAGCACGGGACTAGCGGGAAACATTCAGTACTTC
CASSTGLAGNIQYF
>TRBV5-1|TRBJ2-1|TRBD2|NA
TGCGCCAGCAGCTACTACCTTACTAGCGGGGGTTCCTACAATGAGCAGTTCTTC
CASSYYLTSGGSYNEQFF
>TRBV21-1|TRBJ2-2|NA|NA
TGTGCCAGCAGCAAAAGGAGACAGCACACCGGGGAGCTGTTTTTT
CASSKRRQHTGELFF